This TCR beta chain derives from a study of shared clonotypes between healthy human individuals. In the study overall: The donors, two women and a few men, were aged 18 to 49.

This clone appeared once. The antigen remains unidentified. Overall study findings and caveats: Clonotype sharing among the donors was expected to vary with sequencing depth.

The protocol was immunoSEQ multiplex PCR, while the TCRdb copy is restricted to in-frame clones and leaves out a portion. Among some 550,000 clones listed, approximately 97% were seen once. V lost 4 bases, J lost 5 bases, and 9 bases stayed unmatched. The germline gives CDR1 SGHRS, CDR2 YFSETQ. The CDR3 runs 15 residues. The clonotype comes from a woman aged 30 to 39 in good health. The sequenced material came from naive CD4+ T cells sorted from blood. Specified subset: CD45RA+ positively selected. V and J are TRBV5-1 and TRBJ2-7, with 10 bases matching TRBD1. This CDR3 is CASSDGDRGFNEQYF. The CDR3 DNA sequence: TGCGCCAGCAGCGATGGGGACAGGGGCTTTAACGAGCAGTACTTC.